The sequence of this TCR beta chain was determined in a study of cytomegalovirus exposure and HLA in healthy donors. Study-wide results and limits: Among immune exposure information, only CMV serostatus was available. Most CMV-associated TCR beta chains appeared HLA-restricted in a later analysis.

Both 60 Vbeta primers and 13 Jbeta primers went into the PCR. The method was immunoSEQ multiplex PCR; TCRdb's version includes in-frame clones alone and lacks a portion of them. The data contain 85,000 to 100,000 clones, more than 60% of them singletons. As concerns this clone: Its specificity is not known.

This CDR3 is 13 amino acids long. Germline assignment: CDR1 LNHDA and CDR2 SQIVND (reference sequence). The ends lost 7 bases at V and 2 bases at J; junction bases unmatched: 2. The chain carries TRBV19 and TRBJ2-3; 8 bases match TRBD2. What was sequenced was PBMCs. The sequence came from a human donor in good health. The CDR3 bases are TGTGCCAGTACTAGCGGGTACACAGATACGCAGTATTTT. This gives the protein CASTSGYTDTQYF. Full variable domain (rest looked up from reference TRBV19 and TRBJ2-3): DGGITQSPKYLFRKEGQNVTLSCEQNLNHDAMYWYRQDPGQGLRLIYYSQIVNDFQKGDIAEGYSVSREKKESFPLTVTSAQKNPTAFYLCASTSGYTDTQYFGPGTRLTVL.